This entry lists 22 T cell receptor beta chains sequenced from one sample in a study of TIL therapy for anti-PD-1-resistant metastatic lung cancer. Sequencing used immunoSEQ v3. Measured with immunoSEQ multiplex PCR; TCRdb has only the in-frame clones, and not every one. Of some 60,000 clones detected, around 63% appear once; the ten largest clones hold approximately 7%. Time point here: pre-treatment sample, taken before nivolumab and TIL therapy. Sample: blood, taken at baseline. The source of these receptors is a person between 30 and 79 years old with non-small cell lung cancer.

The rearrangement joins TRBV29-1 to TRBJ2-7; tentative D call: TRBD2 (6 bases). The ends were cut back, 4 bases at V and 0 bases at J, with 10 bases in the middle. Germline assignment: CDR1 SQVTM and CDR2 ANQGSEA. This CDR3 is 13 amino acids long. CDR3 nucleotide sequence: TGCAGCGTTGGGCGGGGCAGCTCCTACGAGCAGTACTTC. This codes for CSVGRGSSYEQYF.

This clone has a single count. A junction end diverges from the germline sequence, so it may reflect a read error. The genes are TRBV7-7 and TRBJ2-5, with 9 positions matching TRBD2. CDR1 is SSHAT and CDR2 is FNYEAQ in the germline V gene (reference sequence). CDR3 size: 15 residues. The CDR3 sequence is CASSSSGAYQETQYF. CDR3 in DNA: TGTGCTAGCAGTTCTAGCGGGGCATACCAAGAGACCCAGTACTTC.

The rearrangement uses TRBV11-2 and TRBJ2-7; no definite D call. Germline CDR1 is SGHAT and CDR2 is FQNNGV. This CDR3 has 12 amino acids. V was shortened by 3 bases and J by 4 bases, with 7 bases between the two germline ends. The CDR3 nucleotides are TGTGCCAGCAGCTTTGGATTTTACGAGCAGTACTTC. This gives the protein CASSFGFYEQYF.

This rearrangement joins TRBV6-5 to TRBJ1-2; D remains unclear. Trimming took off 2 bases at V and 4 bases at J, with 14 bases between the two ends. The CDR3 contains 15 residues. CDR1 MNHEY and CDR2 SVGAGI come from the germline V gene. The CDR3: CASSYRASETYGYTF. The CDR3 nucleotides are TGTGCCAGCAGTTACCGGGCGTCAGAGACCTATGGCTACACCTTC.

The rearrangement joins TRBV29-1 to TRBJ2-3, with D perhaps given as TRBD1 or TRBD2 (5 bases each). CDR1 SQVTM and CDR2 ANQGSEA come from the germline V gene. The CDR3 consists of 15 residues. Between the trimmed V and J ends, which lost 3 bases and 1 base, there was a span of 14 bases. The CDR3 bases are TGCAGCGTTGAGAGGGGTAGCCCCGGCACAGATACGCAGTATTTT. It encodes CSVERGSPGTDTQYF.

V and J are TRBV6-5 and TRBJ1-3; no definite D call. Germline V CDR1 and CDR2: MNHEY, SVGAGI. The CDR3 loop spans 14 amino acids. V was clipped by 5 bases and J by 0 bases, with 8 bases between them. CDR3 bases: TGTGCCAGCAGTCGGACCTTCTCTGGAAACACCATATATTTT. It encodes CASSRTFSGNTIYF.

The chain combines TRBV2 with TRBJ1-6; weak D call: TRBD1 (6 bases). This CDR3 is 12 amino acids long. Trimming took 2 bases from V and 11 from J, leaving 7 bases between them. Germline V CDR1 and CDR2: SNHLY, FYNNEI. The CDR3 loop is CASSEQGPPLHF. The CDR3 region has the DNA TGTGCCAGCAGTGAACAGGGGCCACCCCTCCACTTT. The whole variable domain, remainder taken from reference TRBV2 and TRBJ1-6, is EPEVTQTPSHQVTQMGQEVILRCVPISNHLYFYWYRQILGQKVEFLVSFYNNEISEKSEIFDDQFSVERPDGSNFTLKIRSTKLEDSAMYFCASSEQGPPLHFGNGTRLTVT.

The chain combines TRBV5-4 with TRBJ2-7, with 8 positions matching TRBD1. This CDR3 has 15 residues. Trimming removed 2 bases from V and 2 bases from J; junction bases left unmatched: 6. CDR1 is SGHNT and CDR2 is YYREEE in the germline V gene (reference sequence). The CDR3 bases are TGTGCCAGCAGCTTAACCGGGACAGGACCCTACGAGCAGTACTTC. This encodes CASSLTGTGPYEQYF.

The gene calls are TRBV28 and TRBJ2-3; a possible D gene is TRBD1 (6 bases). The CDR3 is 15 residues long. Trimming shortened V by 6 bases and J by 1 base, and 14 bases separated the two germline ends. Germline CDR1 MDHEN, CDR2 SYDVKM. The CDR3 here is CASSLVKGGTDTQYF. In nucleotides, the CDR3 is TGTGCCAGCAGCCTCGTCAAGGGGGGCACAGATACGCAGTATTTT.

The rearrangement joins TRBV6-5 to TRBJ1-2, with 9 bases lining up with TRBD1. Looked up from germline, CDR1 is MNHEY and CDR2 is SVGAGI. V shed 6 bases and J 5 bases; nucleotides not matched to a gene: 4. This CDR3 is built from 13 residues. CDR3 loop: CASRRDRGYGYTF. In nucleotides, the CDR3 is TGTGCCAGCAGACGCGACAGGGGGTATGGCTACACCTTC.

V gene TRBV5-1 combines with J gene TRBJ2-2; a possible D gene is TRBD2 (6 bases). This CDR3 is 17 amino acids long. Trimming stripped 1 base from V and 5 bases from J, with 18 bases between. Germline V gene data show CDR1 as SGHRS and CDR2 as YFSETQ. CDR3 sequence (DNA): TGCGCCAGCAGCTTGCGTATGGTTAGCGGAGGAACCGGGGAGCTGTTTTTT. Translating gives CASSLRMVSGGTGELFF.

The rearrangement joins TRBV18 to TRBJ1-2, with a weak D call TRBD1 (5 bases). V lost 6 bases to trimming and J lost 0 bases, with 11 bases between them. Germline CDR1 reads KGHSH; CDR2 reads LQKENI. This CDR3 is 14 amino acids long. The CDR3 reads CASSREASNYGYTF. The CDR3 nucleotides are TGTGCCAGCTCCAGGGAAGCTTCTAACTATGGCTACACCTTC.

V usage is TRBV2 and J usage is TRBJ2-3; either TRBD1 or TRBD2 may supply D (5 bases each). CDR3 size: 16 residues. Trimming took 3 bases from V and 1 from J, leaving 14 bases between them. Per the germline V gene, CDR1 is SNHLY and CDR2 is FYNNEI. CDR3 nucleotide sequence: TGTGCCAGCAGTGAGTTTGGTCGGGGCGGCACAGATACGCAGTATTTT. It translates to CASSEFGRGGTDTQYF.

The rearrangement links TRBV6-1 to TRBJ1-1; maybe TRBD1 (6 bases). This CDR3 region has 13 residues. Deletions cut 7 bases from V and 8 bases from J, with 17 bases between. Germline values: CDR1 MNHNS, CDR2 SASEGT. CDR3 nucleotide sequence: TGTGCCAGCACCAGACTTCCGGGACACGAAGCTTTCTTT. Protein sequence: CASTRLPGHEAFF.

V usage is TRBV28 and J usage is TRBJ1-5, with no clear D. V lost 3 bases to trimming and J lost 7 bases, with 10 bases between them. The CDR3 spans 13 residues. From germline, CDR1 is MDHEN and CDR2 SYDVKM. DNA for the CDR3: TGTGCCAGCAGTTTTGGGGTGTGGCAGCCCCAGCATTTT. It translates to CASSFGVWQPQHF.

The chain has TRBV28 and TRBJ1-6; D not certain. V lost 4 bases and J 8 bases, leaving 9 bases between the germline ends. The germline V gene has CDR1 MDHEN and CDR2 SYDVKM. This CDR3 is built from 13 residues. This chain's CDR3 is CASSSGKDSPLHF. The DNA for the CDR3 is TGTGCCAGCAGTTCCGGCAAGGATTCACCCCTCCACTTT.

This rearrangement joins TRBV6-5 to TRBJ2-3; 11 bases are shared with TRBD2. J was trimmed by 4 bases and V by 6 bases; bases with no gene match: 6. Germline V CDR1 and CDR2: MNHEY, SVGAGI. The CDR3 has 15 amino acids. DNA of the CDR3: TGTGCCAGCAGCCTGACTAGCGGGGTGCCAGATACGCAGTATTTT. Translation gives CASSLTSGVPDTQYF.

CDR3 sequence: CASSEAYSRGHNEQFF. CDR3 nucleotide sequence: TGCGCCAGCAGTGAGGCCTATTCGCGGGGGCACAATGAGCAGTTCTTC. The gene calls are TRBV10-1 and TRBJ2-1; a weak D match, TRBD2 (7 bases). The CDR3 length is 16 residues. V was cut by 2 bases and J by 5 bases, with 16 bases left in between. Per the germline V gene, CDR1 is WNHNN and CDR2 is SYGVQD (reference sequence).

The count of this clone is one. The chain joins TRBV19 to TRBJ2-7, with D maybe TRBD1 (5 bases). This CDR3 region has 11 residues. V was trimmed by 4 bases and J by 5 bases, leaving 6 bases between them. CDR1 is LNHDA and CDR2 is SQIVND in the germline V gene (reference sequence). CDR3: CASSRGHEQYF. Here the CDR3 DNA reads TGTGCCAGTAGTAGGGGCCACGAGCAGTACTTC. Variable domain in full (rest from reference TRBV19 and TRBJ2-7): DGGITQSPKYLFRKEGQNVTLSCEQNLNHDAMYWYRQDPGQGLRLIYYSQIVNDFQKGDIAEGYSVSREKKESFPLTVTSAQKNPTAFYLCASSRGHEQYFGPGTRLTVT.

The gene calls are TRBV5-1 and TRBJ2-5; 10 bases agree with TRBD1. The CDR3 is made up of 13 amino acids. The germline V gene has CDR1 SGHRS and CDR2 YFSETQ. Trimming cost V 4 bases and J 9 bases; bases outside gene matches: 6. CDR3: CASSKGQGEAQYF. Here the CDR3 DNA reads TGCGCCAGCAGCAAAGGACAGGGGGAGGCCCAGTACTTC.

The chain carries TRBV19 and TRBJ2-3, with D perhaps assigned TRBD1 or TRBD2 (6 bases each). The CDR3 consists of 15 residues. Germline V lookup: CDR1 LNHDA, CDR2 SQIVND (reference sequence). Trimming left V 6 bases short and J 6 bases short, with 19 bases between. The CDR3 is CASSLPPGAGDTQYF. As DNA, the CDR3 is TGTGCCAGTAGCCTTCCTCCGGGGGCCGGGGATACGCAGTATTTT.

The rearrangement links TRBV5-1 to TRBJ2-2; D possibly corresponds to TRBD1 (6 bases). Germline V gene lookup returns CDR1 SGHRS and CDR2 YFSETQ. This CDR3 is 14 amino acids long. Trimming removed 7 bases at V and 7 bases at J, with 17 bases between. The CDR3 here is CASRVDSLYGELFF. DNA for the CDR3: TGCGCCAGCCGAGTGGACAGCCTGTACGGGGAGCTGTTTTTT.